The 32 T cell receptor beta chains below were found in one sample sequenced in a study of T cells in Graves' hyperthyroidism and ophthalmopathy. What was amplified from RNA transcripts were TCR beta CDR3 regions. The HTBI primer set served for first-round RT-PCR of the TCR CDR3. TCRdb fed the multiplex PCR reads into MiXCR, producing one record per CDR3 protein. The sample carries some 300,000 distinct CDR3 sequences, roughly 13% recorded once. The sample comprised blood. These receptors came from a woman in her forties with Graves' hyperthyroidism.

This clonotype has just a few counts. This chain connects TRBV11-2 to TRBJ1-1; no reliable D call. Trimming pared 1 base from V and 2 bases from J, leaving 8 bases between. Germline V lookup: CDR1 SGHAT, CDR2 FQNNGV. CDR3 size: 14 residues. The DNA for the CDR3 is TGTGCCAGCAGCTTAGTGGCCGGTAACACTGAAGCTTTCTTT. As protein: CASSLVAGNTEAFF.

This clonotype was detected ten times or more. The chain is built from TRBV19 and TRBJ1-1; D is perhaps TRBD1 (5 bases). CDR3 length: 13 residues. Germline loops: CDR1 LNHDA, CDR2 SQIVND (reference sequence). V was shortened by 9 bases and J by 4 bases, with 15 bases between the two germline ends. This CDR3 reads CASDSGRRTEAFF. In DNA form, the CDR3 reads TGTGCCAGCGACTCAGGGAGGCGCACTGAAGCTTTCTTT.

This clonotype has ten or more counts. The chain recombines TRBV27 with TRBJ2-1; TRBD2 agrees at 8 bases. V was pared by 3 bases and J by 4 bases, with 8 bases of the junction left unmatched. Per germline, CDR1 MNHEY and CDR2 SMNVEV (reference sequence). The CDR3 totals 16 residues. This chain's CDR3 is CASSFSGAHLYNEQFF. Written as DNA, the CDR3 is TGTGCCAGCAGTTTTAGCGGGGCGCACTTGTACAATGAGCAGTTCTTC.

This clonotype was seen only a few times. CDR3 sequence reads: CASSLAAGGPDTGELFF. The CDR3 DNA is TGCGCCAGCAGCTTGGCAGCGGGAGGGCCCGACACCGGGGAGCTGTTTTTT. This chain joins TRBV5-1 and TRBJ2-2, with TRBD2 matching over 10 bases. Germline V gives CDR1 SGHRS, CDR2 YFSETQ. The V and J ends lost 0 bases and 3 bases, in that order; junction bases with no gene match: 5. This CDR3 comprises 17 residues.

This clonotype occurred many times. The V gene is TRBV11-2, the J gene TRBJ1-1, with 7 bases fitting TRBD1. The germline gives CDR1 SGHAT, CDR2 FQNNGV. The CDR3 loop spans 15 amino acids. With 2 bases clipped from V and 5 bases from J, the junction kept 8 bases outside the gene matches. The DNA of the CDR3 is TGTGCCAGCAGCTTATCTGCAGGGGGGTCTACTGAAGCTTTCTTT. This sequence encodes CASSLSAGGSTEAFF.

V usage is TRBV5-5 and J usage is TRBJ2-2; D is unresolved. Germline lookup yields CDR1 SGHKS and CDR2 YYEKEE (reference sequence). The V end lost 2 bases, the J end lost 4 bases, and 9 bases lay between the germline ends. The length of the CDR3 is 14 residues. The CDR3 DNA reads TGTGCCAGCAGCTTACGGTCCTTCACCGGGGAGCTGTTTTTT. Translated, it gives CASSLRSFTGELFF.

This clonotype has a handful of counts. The rearrangement joins TRBV10-3 to TRBJ2-7; no definite D call. Germline-derived CDR1 and CDR2 are ENHRY and SYGVKD. The CDR3 runs to 12 residues. Trimming pared 8 bases from V and 5 bases from J, leaving 13 bases between. For the CDR3, the DNA is TGTGCCATCGTCACAGCTGCTGACGAGCAGTACTTC. As protein: CAIVTAADEQYF.

This clonotype was seen at least ten times. The gene calls are TRBV12-3 or TRBV12-4 and TRBJ1-4, with no clear D. This CDR3 has 14 residues. The V end was cut by 3 bases, the J end by 2 bases, with 7 bases between. CDR3: CASSLRRTNEKLFF. The CDR3 coding sequence is TGTGCCAGCAGTTTGAGAAGGACTAATGAAAAACTGTTTTTT.

The chain carries TRBV19 and TRBJ2-3, with TRBD2 matching over 11 bases. CDR1 and CDR2 (germline): LNHDA, SQIVND (reference sequence). The V segment lost 0 bases and the J segment 1 base; nucleotides outside the gene matches: 15. The CDR3 has 21 residues. The CDR3 nucleotides read TGTGCCAGTAGTATAGATCCGGCGGGACTAGCGGCCCTACCTGGCACAGATACGCAGTATTTT. This encodes CASSIDPAGLAALPGTDTQYF. Supplemented by reference TRBV19 and TRBJ2-3, the full variable domain reads DGGITQSPKYLFRKEGQNVTLSCEQNLNHDAMYWYRQDPGQGLRLIYYSQIVNDFQKGDIAEGYSVSREKKESFPLTVTSAQKNPTAFYLCASSIDPAGLAALPGTDTQYFGPGTRLTVL.

Ten or more counts support this clonotype. The chain links TRBV2 to TRBJ2-2, with TRBD2 matching 10 bases. Germline loops: CDR1 SNHLY, CDR2 FYNNEI. V shed 8 bases, J shed 4 bases, and the junction held 7 bases outside the gene matches. The CDR3 runs 15 residues. CDR3 in DNA: TGTGCCAGCGTGTCTAGCGGGAGTGGCACCGGGGAGCTGTTTTTT. Protein: CASVSSGSGTGELFF.

This clonotype was observed many times. The V and J genes are TRBV3-1 and TRBJ2-2; TRBD1 agrees at 7 bases. The germline V gene has CDR1 LGHDT and CDR2 YNNKEL (reference sequence). Trimming took 4 bases from V and 6 from J; bases not matched to a gene: 5. The CDR3 has 14 amino acids. The CDR3 reads CASSPNGQAGELFF. Here the CDR3 DNA reads TGTGCCAGCAGCCCTAACGGACAGGCCGGGGAGCTGTTTTTT.

This clonotype has at least ten counts. The CDR3 sequence is CASKRGTGVNEQFF. For the CDR3, the DNA is TGTGCCAGCAAAAGGGGGACAGGGGTCAATGAGCAGTTCTTC. The V and J genes are TRBV11-2 and TRBJ2-1, with TRBD1 identical over 10 bases. CDR3 length equals 14 residues. The ends lost 7 bases at V and 6 bases at J; junction bases unmatched: 6. Germline CDR1 and CDR2: SGHAT and FQNNGV.

This clonotype was detected ten times or more. J is TRBJ2-1 and V is TRBV6-4; D is possibly TRBD1 (5 bases). Germline CDR1 and CDR2: MRHNA and SNTAGT. The CDR3 covers 14 residues. V dropped 4 bases and J dropped 8 bases, with 15 bases sitting between them. The CDR3 DNA reads as TGTGCCAGCAGTGTATTCCAGGGTACCGATGAGCAGTTCTTC. Amino acids: CASSVFQGTDEQFF.

The chain uses TRBV10-3 and TRBJ2-2, with 11 positions matching TRBD2. V was clipped by 4 bases and J by 5 bases; unmatched bases: 3. The germline V gene has CDR1 ENHRY and CDR2 SYGVKD. The length of the CDR3 is 15 residues. The CDR3 DNA reads as TGTGCCATCAGTGGGACTAGCGGGCCTACCGGGGAGCTGTTTTTT. It encodes CAISGTSGPTGELFF.

This clonotype was seen a handful of times. The J gene is TRBJ1-2, the V gene TRBV6-1; a possible D gene is TRBD1 (6 bases). The CDR3 loop spans 13 amino acids. Germline CDR1 reads MNHNS; CDR2 reads SASEGT. Trimming stripped 6 bases from V and 4 bases from J, with 12 bases between. Here the CDR3 reads CASRAGTPYGYTF. DNA of the CDR3: TGTGCCAGCAGGGCCGGGACACCCTATGGCTACACCTTC.

This clonotype was seen many times. V is TRBV30 and J is TRBJ2-7, with a weak D call TRBD1 (5 bases). Germline CDR1 and CDR2: GTSNPN and SVGIG (reference sequence). Trimming took 0 bases from V and 5 from J, leaving 14 bases between them. This CDR3 comprises 14 residues. CDR3 bases: TGTGCCTGGAGTGTACTGGGTCAGGGTAACGAGCAGTACTTC. Its translation is CAWSVLGQGNEQYF.

This clonotype was seen repeatedly, ten times or more. The chain has TRBV11-2 and TRBJ2-3; 10 nucleotides align to TRBD2. This CDR3 has 15 amino acids. V shed 5 bases, J shed 1 base, and the junction held 3 bases outside the gene matches. The germline V gene has CDR1 SGHAT and CDR2 FQNNGV. CDR3 amino acids: CASSIGLAGTDTQYF. CDR3 nucleotide sequence: TGTGCCAGCAGCATCGGACTAGCGGGCACAGATACGCAGTATTTT.

This clonotype was recorded a few times. V usage is TRBV5-1 and J usage is TRBJ1-6, with a tentative D call TRBD1 (6 bases). Trimming left V 0 bases short and J 10 bases short, with 11 bases between. The CDR3 is 14 amino acids. Germline CDR1 SGHRS, CDR2 YFSETQ. CDR3 in DNA: TGCGCCAGCAGCTTGGATCTGGGACACTCACCCCTCCACTTT. Its translation: CASSLDLGHSPLHF.

Only a few counts were recorded for this clonotype. J is TRBJ1-1 and V is TRBV29-1; the match to TRBD1 covers 7 bases. Germline V gene data show CDR1 as SQVTM and CDR2 as ANQGSEA. This CDR3 region has 13 residues. V was clipped by 3 bases and J by 5 bases; unmatched bases: 6. CDR3 in amino acids: CSVDGQGGTEAFF. For the CDR3, the DNA is TGCAGCGTTGACGGGCAGGGGGGGACTGAAGCTTTCTTT.

This clonotype came up many times. This rearrangement joins TRBV6-1 to TRBJ1-2; D is unresolved. The CDR3 contains 16 residues. V was pared by 2 bases and J by 4 bases, with 17 bases between. Germline CDR1 and CDR2: MNHNS and SASEGT. CDR3 region: CASSEPTNSPPYGYTF. The CDR3 DNA reads as TGTGCCAGCAGTGAACCCACCAACAGCCCTCCCTATGGCTACACCTTC.

This clonotype has at least ten counts. The V call is TRBV27, the J call TRBJ1-2, with 10 bases that match TRBD1. V lost 6 bases to trimming and J lost 4 bases; unmatched junction nucleotides: 5. Germline values: CDR1 MNHEY, CDR2 SMNVEV (reference sequence). This CDR3 region has 14 residues. Here the CDR3 reads CASSRTGGGYGYTF. Here the CDR3 DNA reads TGTGCCAGCAGCAGGACAGGGGGAGGCTATGGCTACACCTTC.

This clonotype came up many times. The chain joins TRBV6-6 to TRBJ1-1; possible D gene TRBD1, 5 bases. CDR3 length equals 13 residues. The V gene's germline CDR1 is MNHNY and CDR2 SVGAGI (reference sequence). The V end lost 2 bases, the J end lost 7 bases, and 11 bases lay between the germline ends. CDR3 loop: CASSYGTAGEAFF. The CDR3, as DNA: TGTGCCAGCAGTTACGGGACCGCGGGTGAAGCTTTCTTT.

This clonotype was seen many times. V is TRBV3-1 and J is TRBJ1-2, with no clear D. The CDR3 sequence is 16 residues long. CDR1 is LGHDT and CDR2 is YNNKEL in the germline V gene (reference sequence). The V end lost 5 bases, the J end lost 0 bases, and 16 bases lay between the germline ends. CDR3 loop: CASSDYGRRSNYGYTF. For the CDR3, the DNA is TGTGCCAGCAGCGATTACGGACGGCGATCTAACTATGGCTACACCTTC.

There are many counts of this clonotype. Written as DNA, the CDR3 is TGTGCCAGCTCAGGCGGGACTGAAGCTTTCTTT. Amino acid sequence: CASSGGTEAFF. The chain uses TRBV18 and TRBJ1-1; the D is unclear. The CDR3 spans 11 residues. Per the germline V gene, CDR1 is KGHSH and CDR2 is LQKENI. Trimming removed 5 bases at V and 5 bases at J, with 6 bases between.

This clonotype came up many times. The J gene is TRBJ2-5, the V gene TRBV3-1, with 9 bases lining up with TRBD2. Trimming removed 7 bases from V and 1 base from J; junction bases left unmatched: 10. The CDR3 contains 16 residues. CDR1 and CDR2 from the germline V gene are LGHDT and YNNKEL (reference sequence). Here the CDR3 DNA reads TGTGCCAGCACCTCCGAACTAGCGGGCTCCCAAGAGACCCAGTACTTC. Translated: CASTSELAGSQETQYF.

This clonotype has a handful of counts. The chain is built from TRBV5-8 and TRBJ1-5; D might be TRBD1 (6 bases). The germline CDR1 and CDR2 sequences are SGHTS and YDEGEE. The CDR3 has 14 amino acids. Trimming took off 4 bases at V and 0 bases at J, with 8 bases between the two ends. CDR3 loop: CASSRTVSNQPQHF. The CDR3, as DNA: TGTGCCAGCAGCCGGACAGTTAGCAATCAGCCCCAGCATTTT.

In this sample, this clonotype turned up many times. The chain carries TRBV7-2 and TRBJ2-3; 7 bases align to TRBD2. Germline lookup yields CDR1 SGHTA and CDR2 FQGNSA. J lost 3 bases, V lost 1 base, and 7 bases had no gene match. The CDR3 runs 16 residues. DNA of the CDR3: TGTGCCAGCAGCTTAGTGGCGGGAGTAGGAACAGATACGCAGTATTTT. Translating it yields CASSLVAGVGTDTQYF.

At least ten counts were recorded for this clonotype. CDR3 nucleotide sequence: TGTGCCAGCAGCCCTCTGACCGGGGACAGATATGGCTACACCTTC. Amino acid sequence: CASSPLTGDRYGYTF. The genes are TRBV7-9 and TRBJ1-2; 7 nucleotides line up with TRBD1. The germline gives CDR1 SEHNR, CDR2 FQNEAQ (reference sequence). This CDR3 is built from 15 residues. Trimming took 5 bases from V and 5 from J; bases not matched to a gene: 11.

In this sample, this clonotype turned up many times. The chain joins TRBV3-1 to TRBJ2-7; D is possibly TRBD1 (5 bases). V was shortened by 5 bases and J by 4 bases, with 15 bases between the two germline ends. This CDR3 is built from 14 residues. Germline V gene lookup returns CDR1 LGHDT and CDR2 YNNKEL (reference sequence). The CDR3 spells CASSTQGIRYEQYF. The DNA for the CDR3 is TGTGCCAGCAGCACTCAGGGAATACGGTACGAGCAGTACTTC.

A remark on this clonotype: Germline and junction disagree at one end, which may indicate a read error. The DNA for the CDR3 is TGTGCCAGCATTTTATCAGCCGGGACAGGGGACGCTGGGGCCAACGTCCTGACTTTC. This codes for CASILSAGTGDAGANVLTF. The chain carries TRBV12-3 or TRBV12-4 and TRBJ2-6; 10 nucleotides line up with TRBD1. The CDR3 consists of 19 residues.

There are many counts of this clonotype. The rearrangement joins TRBV10-2 to TRBJ2-5; no clear D gene. Trimming stripped 8 bases from V and 5 bases from J, with 18 bases between. The CDR3 totals 14 residues. From germline, CDR1 is WSHSY and CDR2 SAAADI. CDR3 loop: CASGDWVSIETQYF. Here the CDR3 DNA reads TGCGCCAGCGGGGATTGGGTTAGCATTGAGACCCAGTACTTC.

Concerning this clonotype itself: The junction shows a germline mismatch at one end, possibly a read error. J is TRBJ2-4 and V is TRBV20-1; D gene ambiguous. The CDR3 runs 14 residues. Germline loops: CDR1 DFQATT, CDR2 SNEGSKA (reference sequence). This CDR3 reads CSGRVDLAKNIQYF. The CDR3 region has the DNA TGCAGTGGTAGAGTCGACCTAGCCAAAAACATTCAGTACTTC.